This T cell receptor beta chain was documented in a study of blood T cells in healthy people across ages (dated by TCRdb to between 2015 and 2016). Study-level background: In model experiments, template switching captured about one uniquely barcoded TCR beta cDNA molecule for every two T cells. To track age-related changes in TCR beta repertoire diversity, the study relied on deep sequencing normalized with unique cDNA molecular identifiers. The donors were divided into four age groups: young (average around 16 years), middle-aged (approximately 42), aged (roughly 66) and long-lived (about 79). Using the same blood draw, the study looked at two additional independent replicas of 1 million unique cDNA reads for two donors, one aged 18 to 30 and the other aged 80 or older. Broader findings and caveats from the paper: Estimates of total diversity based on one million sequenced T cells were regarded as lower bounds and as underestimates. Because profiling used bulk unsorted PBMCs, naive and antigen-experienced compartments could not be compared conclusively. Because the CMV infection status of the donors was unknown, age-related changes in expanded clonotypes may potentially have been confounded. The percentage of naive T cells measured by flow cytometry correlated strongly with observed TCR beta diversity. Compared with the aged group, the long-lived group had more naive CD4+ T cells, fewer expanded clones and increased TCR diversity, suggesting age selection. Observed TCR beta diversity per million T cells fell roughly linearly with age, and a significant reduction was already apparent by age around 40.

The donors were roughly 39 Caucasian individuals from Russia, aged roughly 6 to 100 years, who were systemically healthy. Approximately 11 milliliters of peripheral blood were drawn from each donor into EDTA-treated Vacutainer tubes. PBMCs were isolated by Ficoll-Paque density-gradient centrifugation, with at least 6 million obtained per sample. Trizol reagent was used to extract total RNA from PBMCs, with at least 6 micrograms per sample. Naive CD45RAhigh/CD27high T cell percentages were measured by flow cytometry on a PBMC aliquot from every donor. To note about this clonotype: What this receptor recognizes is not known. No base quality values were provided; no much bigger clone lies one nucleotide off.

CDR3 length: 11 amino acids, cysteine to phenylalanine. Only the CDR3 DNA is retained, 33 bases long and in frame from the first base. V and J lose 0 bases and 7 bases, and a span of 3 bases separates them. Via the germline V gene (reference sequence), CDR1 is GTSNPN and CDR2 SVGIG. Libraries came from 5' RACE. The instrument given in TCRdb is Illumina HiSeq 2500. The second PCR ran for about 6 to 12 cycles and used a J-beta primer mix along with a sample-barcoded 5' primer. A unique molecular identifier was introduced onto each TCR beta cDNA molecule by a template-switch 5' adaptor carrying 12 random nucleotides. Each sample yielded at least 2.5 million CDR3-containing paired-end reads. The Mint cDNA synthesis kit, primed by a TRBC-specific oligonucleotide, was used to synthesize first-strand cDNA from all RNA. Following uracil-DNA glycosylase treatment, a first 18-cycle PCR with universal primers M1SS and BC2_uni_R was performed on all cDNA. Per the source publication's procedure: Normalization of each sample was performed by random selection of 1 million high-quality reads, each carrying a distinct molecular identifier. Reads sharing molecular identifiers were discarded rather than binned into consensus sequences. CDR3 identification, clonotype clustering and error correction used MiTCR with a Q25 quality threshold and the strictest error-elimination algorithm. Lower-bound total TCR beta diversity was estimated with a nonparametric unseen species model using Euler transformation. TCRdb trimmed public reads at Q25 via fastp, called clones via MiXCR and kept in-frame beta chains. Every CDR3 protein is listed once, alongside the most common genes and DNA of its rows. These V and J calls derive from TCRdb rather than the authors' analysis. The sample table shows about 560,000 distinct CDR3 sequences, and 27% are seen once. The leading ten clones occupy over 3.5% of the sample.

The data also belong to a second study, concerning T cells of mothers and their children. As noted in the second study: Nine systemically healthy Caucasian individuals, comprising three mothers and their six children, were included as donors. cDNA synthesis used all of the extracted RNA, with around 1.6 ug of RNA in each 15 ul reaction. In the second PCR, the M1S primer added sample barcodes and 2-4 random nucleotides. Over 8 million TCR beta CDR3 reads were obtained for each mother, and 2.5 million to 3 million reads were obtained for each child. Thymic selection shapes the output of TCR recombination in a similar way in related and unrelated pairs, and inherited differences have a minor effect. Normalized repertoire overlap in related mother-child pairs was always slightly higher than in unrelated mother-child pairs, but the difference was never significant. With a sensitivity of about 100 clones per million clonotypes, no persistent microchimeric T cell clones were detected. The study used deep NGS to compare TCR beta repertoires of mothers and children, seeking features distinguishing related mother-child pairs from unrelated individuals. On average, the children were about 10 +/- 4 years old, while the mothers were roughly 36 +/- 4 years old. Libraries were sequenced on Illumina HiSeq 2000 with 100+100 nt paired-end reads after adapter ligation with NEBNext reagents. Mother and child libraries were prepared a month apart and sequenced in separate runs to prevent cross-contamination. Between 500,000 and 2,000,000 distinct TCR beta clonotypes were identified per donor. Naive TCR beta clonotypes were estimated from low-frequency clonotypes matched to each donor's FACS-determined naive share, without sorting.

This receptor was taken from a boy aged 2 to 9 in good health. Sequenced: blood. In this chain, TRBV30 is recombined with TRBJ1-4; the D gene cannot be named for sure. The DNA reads TGTGCCTGGAGTGTGGGTGAAAAACTGTTTTTT. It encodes CAWSVGEKLFF. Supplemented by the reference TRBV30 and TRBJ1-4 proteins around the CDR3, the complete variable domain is SQTIHQWPATLVQPVGSPLSLECTVEGTSNPNLYWYRQAAGRGLQLLFYSVGIGQISSEVPQNLSASRPQDRQFILSSKKLLLSDSGFYLCAWSVGEKLFFGSGTQLSVL.